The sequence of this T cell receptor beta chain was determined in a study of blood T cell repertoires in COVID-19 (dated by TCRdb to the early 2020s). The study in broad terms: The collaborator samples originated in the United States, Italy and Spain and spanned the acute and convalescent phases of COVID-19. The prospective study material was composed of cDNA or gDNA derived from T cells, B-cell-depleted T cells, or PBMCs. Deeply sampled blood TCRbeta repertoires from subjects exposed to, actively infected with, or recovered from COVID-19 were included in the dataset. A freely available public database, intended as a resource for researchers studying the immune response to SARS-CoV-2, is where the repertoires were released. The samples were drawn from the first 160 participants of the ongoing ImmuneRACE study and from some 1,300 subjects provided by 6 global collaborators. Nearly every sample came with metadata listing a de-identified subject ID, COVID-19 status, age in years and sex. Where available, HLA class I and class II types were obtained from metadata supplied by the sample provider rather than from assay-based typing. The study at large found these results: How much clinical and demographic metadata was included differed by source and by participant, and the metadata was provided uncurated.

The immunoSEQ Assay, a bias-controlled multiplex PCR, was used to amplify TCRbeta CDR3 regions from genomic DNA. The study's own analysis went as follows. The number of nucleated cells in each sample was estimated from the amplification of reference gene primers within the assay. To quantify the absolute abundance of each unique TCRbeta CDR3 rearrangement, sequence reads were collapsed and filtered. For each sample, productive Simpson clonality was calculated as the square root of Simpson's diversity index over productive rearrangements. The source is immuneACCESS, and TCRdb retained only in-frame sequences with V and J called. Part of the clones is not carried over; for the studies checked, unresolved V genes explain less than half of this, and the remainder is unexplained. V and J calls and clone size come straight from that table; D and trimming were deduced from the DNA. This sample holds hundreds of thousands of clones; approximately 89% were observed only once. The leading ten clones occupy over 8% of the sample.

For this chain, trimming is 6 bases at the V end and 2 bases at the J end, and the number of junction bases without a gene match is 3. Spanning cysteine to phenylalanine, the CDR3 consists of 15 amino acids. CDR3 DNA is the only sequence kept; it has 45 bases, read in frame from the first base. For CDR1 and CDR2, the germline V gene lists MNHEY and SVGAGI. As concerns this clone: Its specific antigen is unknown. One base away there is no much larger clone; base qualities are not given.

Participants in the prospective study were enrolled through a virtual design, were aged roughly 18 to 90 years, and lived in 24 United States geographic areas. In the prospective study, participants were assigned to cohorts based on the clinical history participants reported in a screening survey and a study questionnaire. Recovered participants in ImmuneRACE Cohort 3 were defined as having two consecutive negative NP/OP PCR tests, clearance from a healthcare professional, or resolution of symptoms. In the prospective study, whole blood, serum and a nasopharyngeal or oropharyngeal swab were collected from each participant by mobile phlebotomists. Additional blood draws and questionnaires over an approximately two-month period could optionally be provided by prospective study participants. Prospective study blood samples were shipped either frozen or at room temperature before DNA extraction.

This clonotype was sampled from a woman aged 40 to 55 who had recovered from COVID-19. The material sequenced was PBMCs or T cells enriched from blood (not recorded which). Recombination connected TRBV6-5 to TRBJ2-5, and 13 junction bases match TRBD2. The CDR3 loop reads CASRAGLAGQETQYF. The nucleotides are TGTGCCAGCAGAGCGGGACTAGCGGGGCAAGAGACCCAGTACTTC.